The clone carrying this TCR beta chain was seen many times. Its antigen is not known. This entry is derived from a study of blood T cells in healthy people across ages. The study recruited healthy Caucasian donors from Russia who were aged about 6 to 90. Together with a sample-barcoded 5' primer, a J-beta primer mix was included in a second PCR lasting roughly 6 to 12 cycles. TCRdb itself ran the 5' RACE reads through MiXCR, one entry per CDR3 protein. The repertoire holds around 1,900,000 distinct CDR3 sequences, around 40% seen once, with more than 20% in the top ten. Points from the study as a whole: Unknown donor CMV status possibly confounded expanded clonotype changes. Greater diversity and more naive CD4+ cells were seen in long-lived donors than in aged donors.

V was clipped by 6 bases and J by 5 bases; unmatched bases: 11. The CDR3 has 14 residues. The germline V gene encodes CDR1 SQVTM and CDR2 ANQGSEA. Sequenced: blood. The V and J genes are TRBV29-1 and TRBJ2-5, with 8 bases that match TRBD1. This clonotype was sampled from a human donor in good health. The CDR3 protein is CSVRVQGAQETQYF. The CDR3, as DNA: TGCAGCGTACGAGTCCAGGGGGCTCAGGAGACCCAGTACTTC.